The 4 T cell receptor beta chains listed next were all sequenced from one sample in a study of human CD8 memory T cell subsets (dated by TCRdb to 2019 to 2021). A Human TCR Profiling Kit was used to prepare UMI-labeled 5' RACE TCRbeta libraries. TCRdb reprocessed the reads into one record per CDR3 protein sequence, lacking DNA. The sample's own table lists approximately 7,000 distinct CDR3 sequences. Clones ranked in the top ten supply more than 20% of the sample. Input material: CD8+ T cells from PBMCs. The receptors here all came from a human donor in good health.

The chain is built from TRBV12-3 or TRBV12-4 and TRBJ2-1; as DNA is missing, the TRBD1 call by TCRdb cannot be tested. The CDR3 extends over 16 amino acids. CDR3 loop: CASTPWTGKLSNEQFF.

The gene calls are TRBV5-3 and TRBJ2-1; TCRdb's assignment of TRBD1 cannot be checked, as there is no DNA. TRBV5-3 is identified as an open reading frame with a role that is uncertain. This CDR3 is built from 16 residues. This chain's CDR3 is CARSWNTGQGQHEQFF.

V gene TRBV27 combines with J gene TRBJ1-1; the D gene TCRdb calls, TRBD1, cannot be checked with no DNA. CDR3 length: 17 residues. Germline CDR1 and CDR2: MNHEY and SMNVEV (reference sequence). CDR3 sequence reads: CASSFYPGQRRSTEAFF.

This clonotype is identified as large from frequency. The chain has TRBV7-9 and TRBJ2-3; the D gene TCRdb calls, TRBD2, cannot be checked with no DNA. CDR3 size: 16 residues. The V gene's germline CDR1 is SEHNR and CDR2 FQNEAQ (reference sequence). This CDR3 reads CASSGRAGASTDTQYF.